This TCR beta chain came from a study of cytomegalovirus exposure and HLA in healthy donors (dated by TCRdb to 2017 to 2019). About the study as a whole: An earlier analysis of 550 to 700 of the donors reported approximately 300 Gb of sequence data and 117 million unique TCR beta sequences from roughly 200 million T cells. An early release covering roughly 580 HLA-typed donors comprised about 300 gigabases of sequencing data and around 85 million unique TCR sequences. Among the roughly 400 genotyped donors, more than 70% belonged to the genetic ancestry cluster associated with self-reported Caucasian donors. The study aimed to test whether signatures of past pathogen exposure could be identified by cataloging public T cell receptors. The study used immunosequencing to profile the T cell repertoires of under 700 subjects and linked those repertoires to cytomegalovirus serostatus. In addition to the first cohort of 666 subjects, a separate validation cohort of 120 different subjects was used. The study combined high-throughput TCR immunosequencing, statistical association of individual TCRs with disease status, and machine learning to predict cytomegalovirus infection status. A later analysis re-analyzed previously published TCR beta repertoires from about 730 donors and added high-resolution HLA genotyping to study TCR occurrence patterns. Rather than drawing on any new phenotypic data, the later analysis identified candidate immune exposures from TCR beta sequences and the way those sequences occurred across donors. To decide whether each TCR beta V gene segment behaved as functional or pseudogenic, an earlier analysis of 587 of the donors relied on high-throughput TCR beta sequencing. Donor age, sex, ethnicity and CMV serostatus were compiled alongside the repertoire data. A later genetic analysis used genome-wide SNP genotypes for about 65% of the 666 donors, treating that subset as a discovery cohort. Every repertoire in the discovery cohort had been generated on one and the same sequencing platform. Both class I and class II loci were covered by HLA typing, at four-digit resolution. The number of typed donors differed by locus: about 629-640 for A, B, C, DRB1 and DQB1; approximately 520 for DQA1; about 600 for DPA1; and roughly 490 for DPB1. Roughly five DR-DQ haplotypes were handled as single units for association and clustering because linkage in the cohort was strong. Across 300 to 500 genotyped donors of the cohort, an average of roughly 200,000 unique TCR beta nucleotide sequences per donor were sequenced, and around 19% of those sequences were non-productive.

Spanning cysteine to phenylalanine, the CDR3 consists of 16 amino acids. Only CDR3 DNA is held: 48 bases, read in frame from base 1. Via the germline V gene, CDR1 is SGHDN and CDR2 FVKESK. V is reduced by 4 bases and J by 5 bases, leaving a spacing of 18 bases between them. Notes on this clone: Its recognized antigen is unknown. No quality values exist for individual bases; no much larger clone is one base distant.

Libraries were built with the immunoSEQ multiplex PCR assay. For the multiplex PCR, a mixture combining 60 forward primers for TCR Vbeta segments and 13 reverse primers for TCR Jbeta segments was used. Amplification of the CDR3 region of rearranged TCR beta genes was performed with a multiplex PCR assay on genomic DNA. On the Illumina HiSeq System, the amplified TCR beta libraries were sequenced as 87-base-pair reads. On the authors' methods: A later analysis tallied roughly 78 million unique TCR beta chains across the 666 repertoires, and 10 million to 11 million of those chains were shared by two or more donors. Raw reads were error-corrected and collapsed into unique sequences by a nearest-neighbor algorithm in which closely related sequences were merged to remove PCR and sequencing errors. To assign V, D and J gene segments, CDR3 sequences were aligned to IMGT reference sequences. Each retained sequence needed at least a six-nucleotide match to both a V gene segment and a J gene segment. Rearrangements were called productive when the CDR3 lacked stop codons and stayed in frame with V and J; all others were non-productive. Following IMGT convention, CDR3 was defined as the stretch from the second conserved V-encoded cysteine up to the conserved J-encoded phenylalanine. The earlier analysis of approximately 590 of the donors excluded any sequence lacking an unambiguous match to a single V gene segment. An earlier analysis of 587 of the donors classified V segments as functional when productive rearrangements were above 56.7% and as segregating when the standard deviation between donors was above 5%. A statistical classification framework was developed to diagnose cytomegalovirus status using the catalog of TCR beta chain sequences. In a later analysis, V and J genes were assigned by comparing TCR nucleotide sequences against IMGT/GENE-DB human TR gene sequences. In a later analysis, CDR3 sequences and most-parsimonious VDJ recombination scenarios were assigned using the TCRdist pipeline. In a later analysis, each TCR beta chain was defined by its CDR3 amino acid sequence together with its V-gene family, and reads lacking a unique V-gene family were excluded. A later analysis removed several hundred highly shared, low-generation-probability nucleotide sequences to deal with suspected cross-contamination and a sequencing artifact. For each public chain, a later analysis derived a clonal expansion index from normalized ranks of inferred template counts within each repertoire. In a later analysis, generation probabilities were computed with a VDJ recombination model fitted to out-of-frame rearrangements, and the resulting probabilities were checked against IGoR. Hypergeometric tests were used in a later analysis to score TCR-TCR, TCR-HLA and TCR-CMV co-occurrence, with a repertoire-size bias correction applied to the TCR pairs. To estimate false discovery rates, a later analysis permuted the HLA or CMV assignments 20 times. In a later analysis, co-occurring TCRs were grouped using DBSCAN, with TCRdist sequence similarity added in when clustering inside HLA-allele-positive subsets. Co-occurrence clustering excluded repertoires with fewer than 30,000 or more than 120,000 public chains, plus five with anomalous nucleotide sharing. In TCRdb, the immuneACCESS table is reduced to in-frame sequences with V and J assigned. These tables do not hold every clone; where another copy was compared, an unresolved V gene accounts for under half, and the others remain unexplained. From that table come the V and J calls and clone size; the DNA was used to work out D and trimming. Within this sample are about 150,000 clones, with approximately 84% of them counted one time only. Around 5% of the sample belongs to the ten largest clones.

In total, about 650 healthy bone marrow donors made up the cohort. At the time of sampling, every cohort member was nominally healthy, though immune exposures that went unrecorded were likely present. The donor tested CMV seronegative and was one of the 352 seronegative cohort members. Each donor provided a peripheral blood sample, and peripheral blood mononuclear cells were used for TCR beta sequencing. Genomic DNA extraction from the blood cell samples was performed with the Qiagen DNeasy Blood Extraction Kit. What the research found in general, with its limitations: When HLA alleles, especially DR and DQ, strongly co-occurred, TCR associations were difficult to assign to individual alleles. A total of 150 to 200 TCR beta chains were listed by the study as associated with cytomegalovirus. Linkage disequilibrium might explain the correlated functional status among segregating V segments, but an unknown experimental factor could not be ruled out. In a later analysis, around 17,000 TCR beta sequences were associated with specific HLA alleles at a false discovery rate of 0.05. In a later genetic analysis, fewer N-insertions in productive TCRs were reported among donors in an Asian-associated ancestry cluster than the roughly 700-donor mean. A later analysis found that TCR association rates varied across HLA loci, with DRB1 alleles showing the most associated TCRs and HLA-C alleles the fewest. Cytomegalovirus status was reported to be diagnosed by the classifier with high specificity and sensitivity in both the original and validation cohorts. According to a later analysis, parvovirus B19, influenza, CMV and Epstein-Barr virus appeared linked to several top co-occurrence clusters. The presence/absence analyses assumed that sequencing depth was roughly uniform across donors, and that assumption may not be true. In an earlier analysis of 450 to 750 of the donors, most TCR beta V segments appeared in productive rearrangements about 87% or about 30% of the time, broadly matching IMGT annotations. A further reported finding was that TCR beta sequences accurately predicted the HLA-A and HLA-B alleles for most subjects in the first cohort. An association between a missense DCLRE1C variant and V-gene and J-gene trimming of TCR beta chains was found in a later genetic analysis and replicated in an independent cohort. The earlier analysis of nearly 600 of the donors excluded about 16 rarely observed V segments, including chromosome 9 orphons, because counts were too low. Because some donors lacked HLA typing at each locus, the association tests relied only on the typed subset. A later analysis found that most CMV-associated TCR beta chains appeared HLA-restricted, with HLA associations seemingly driven largely by CMV exposure. Some IMGT-functional V segments, including TRBV6-2 and TRBV6-3, could not be told apart with the 87-base-pair reads, so those segments were excluded. The sequencing pipeline was judged likely to have produced a cluster of highly shared sequence variants as a technical artifact. A later analysis found that HLA-associated TCR beta chains were more clonally expanded and had lower generation probabilities than equally common non-associated chains. While some public TCRs were present in many individuals, most TCR sequences turned up only very rarely across donors. Three of the identified cytomegalovirus-associated TCR beta chains were confirmed in vitro to be specific for cytomegalovirus antigens. Only TCR beta chains were sequenced in this cohort, and the absence of alpha or paired-chain data limited detectable features. It was suggested by the authors that the approach could potentially be generalized to other disease states and immunological phenotypes. CMV serostatus was the only immune exposure information available for the cohort.

The sample comprised PBMCs. The V and J genes are TRBV14 and TRBJ2-1; TRBD1 is perhaps the D gene, given 5 matching bases. This receptor was identified in a young man in good health and CMV-seronegative. DNA sequence: TGTGCCAGCAGCCGCCTGGACACGGCGGTTAACAATGAGCAGTTCTTC. Translated, it reads CASSRLDTAVNNEQFF.